This paragraph covers one T cell receptor (beta chain) sequence. This sample was included in a study of blood T cell repertoires in COVID-19. Across the whole study: Sites in the United States, Italy and Spain provided acute and convalescent COVID-19 samples.

Per the original data handling: Amplification of reference gene primers provided the estimated nucleated cell counts. The assay was immunoSEQ multiplex PCR, and TCRdb's table has in-frame clones only and misses some. V and J calls and clone size are copied from that table; D and trimming were computed from the DNA. The sample records about 60,000 clones, approximately 84% being singletons. This TCR was sampled from a man in his 70s with active COVID-19. Sequencing input: peripheral blood.

The CDR3 spells CASSDTGYGYTF. Here the CDR3 DNA reads TGTGCCAGCAGCGATACAGGCTATGGCTACACCTTC. The chain joins TRBV5-4 to TRBJ1-2, with D perhaps matching TRBD1 (5 bases). The CDR3 loop spans 12 amino acids. Germline V gene sequence: CDR1 SGHNT, CDR2 YYREEE (reference sequence). The V gene lost 4 bases and the J gene lost 4 bases, with 8 bases spanning the gap.